Presented here are 32 T cell receptor beta chains from one specimen sequenced in a study of T cells in Graves' hyperthyroidism and ophthalmopathy. It was RNA transcripts that yielded the amplified TCR beta CDR3 regions. The HTBI primer set served for first-round RT-PCR of the TCR CDR3. One entry per CDR3 protein results from TCRdb running MiXCR on the multiplex PCR reads. Of hundreds of thousands of distinct CDR3 sequences listed, 11% to 15% are singletons. The specimen sequenced was blood. These TCRs come from a woman aged 18-30 years with Graves' hyperthyroidism.

This clonotype was recorded a few times. The V call is TRBV27, the J call TRBJ1-4; 9 nucleotides line up with TRBD1. The V gene end was trimmed by 3 bases and the J gene end by 7 bases; junction bases not matched to a gene: 3. The germline V gene encodes CDR1 MNHEY and CDR2 SMNVEV (reference sequence). The CDR3 totals 14 residues. CDR3 sequence: CASSFGTGSEKLFF. The CDR3 region has the DNA TGTGCCAGCAGTTTTGGGACAGGGAGTGAAAAACTGTTTTTT. The full variable domain, rest sourced from reference TRBV27 and TRBJ1-4, is EAQVTQNPRYLITVTGKKLTVTCSQNMNHEYMSWYRQDPGLGLRQIYYSMNVEVTDKGDVPEGYKVSRKEKRNFPLILESPSPNQTSLYFCASSFGTGSEKLFFGSGTQLSVL.

This chain uses TRBV6-2 or TRBV6-3 with TRBJ2-2; D is perhaps TRBD2 (6 bases). The germline gives CDR1 MNHEY, CDR2 SVGEGT. This CDR3 spans 11 amino acids. V was pared by 9 bases and J by 9 bases, with 11 bases between. CDR3 residues: CASSGARELFF. CDR3 sequence (DNA): TGTGCCAGTAGCGGAGCCAGGGAGCTGTTTTTT.

This clonotype was detected ten times or more. This chain joins TRBV27 and TRBJ1-1; 10 bases are a match to TRBD1. The ends lost 8 bases at V and 1 base at J; junction bases unmatched: 7. Germline CDR1 reads MNHEY; CDR2 reads SMNVEV (reference sequence). The CDR3 has 15 residues. This CDR3 is CASARQGAKNTEAFF. CDR3 in DNA: TGTGCCAGCGCCCGACAGGGGGCTAAGAACACTGAAGCTTTCTTT.

The chain combines TRBV6-1 with TRBJ2-2; TRBD1 aligns across 10 bases. CDR3 length: 14 amino acids. CDR1 and CDR2 (germline): MNHNS, SASEGT. Germline trimming cut 5 bases from V and 5 bases from J; bases unmatched to any gene: 2. CDR3 region: CASSWDRGTGELFF. CDR3 bases: TGTGCCAGCAGTTGGGACAGGGGAACCGGGGAGCTGTTTTTT.

The sample holds a few counts of this clonotype. V and J are TRBV4-1 and TRBJ1-2; TRBD1 agrees at 7 bases. Germline V lookup: CDR1 MGHRA, CDR2 YSYEKL. V was clipped by 1 base and J by 4 bases; unmatched bases: 6. This CDR3 spans 15 amino acids. As DNA, the CDR3 is TGCGCCAGCAGCCAAGGATTTACAGGGGTCTATGGCTACACCTTC. Its protein product is CASSQGFTGVYGYTF.

There are many counts of this clonotype. V is TRBV7-8 and J is TRBJ2-5; D may be TRBD2 (6 bases). The germline gives CDR1 SGHVS, CDR2 FQNEAQ. Trimming stripped 1 base from V and 3 bases from J, with 9 bases between. CDR3 size: 14 residues. The CDR3 here is CASSLGGMKETQYF. CDR3 in DNA: TGTGCCAGCAGCTTAGGCGGGATGAAAGAGACCCAGTACTTC.

The table lists this clonotype with many counts. V gene TRBV28 combines with J gene TRBJ2-7, with D uncertain. Trimming pared 10 bases from V and 0 bases from J, leaving 13 bases between. This CDR3 is built from 13 residues. Germline CDR1 reads MDHEN; CDR2 reads SYDVKM. The CDR3 region is CATIQRSSYEQYF. The CDR3 DNA follows: TGTGCCACCATCCAAAGGTCCTCCTACGAGCAGTACTTC.

As concerns this clonotype: One end of the junction is discordant with germline, which a read error may explain. This chain joins TRBV7-7 and TRBJ2-1; D is ambiguous. CDR1 SSHAT and CDR2 FNYEAQ come from the germline V gene (reference sequence). The CDR3 contains 16 residues. CDR3 in amino acids: CASSLDLGQTYNEQFF. In DNA, the CDR3 is TGTGCTAGCAGCTTAGATCTTGGTCAGACCTACAATGAGCAGTTCTTC. Full variable domain (missing parts from reference TRBV7-7 and TRBJ2-1): GAGVSQSPRYKVTKRGQDVTLRCDPISSHATLYWYQQALGQGPEFLTYFNYEAQPDKSGLPSDRFSAERPEGSISTLTIQRTEQRDSAMYRCASSLDLGQTYNEQFFGPGTRLTVL.

This clonotype was detected ten times or more. The chain is built from TRBV12-3 or TRBV12-4 and TRBJ2-1; TRBD2 aligns across 9 bases. V was clipped by 0 bases and J by 12 bases; unmatched bases: 15. The CDR3 loop spans 17 amino acids. CDR3 DNA sequence: TGTGCCAGCAGTTTAGCGGGCTTCCAGCGGGAGGACGTGGGGCAGTTCTTC. This encodes CASSLAGFQREDVGQFF.

This clonotype was observed a few times. The gene calls are TRBV7-8 and TRBJ2-5; 9 bases fit TRBD1. Germline V gene lookup returns CDR1 SGHVS and CDR2 FQNEAQ. CDR3 length: 14 residues. Trimming at V came to 3 bases and at J to 5 bases, leaving 4 bases not matched to a gene. The CDR3 protein is CASSFTGGRETQYF. In nucleotides, the CDR3 is TGTGCCAGCAGCTTTACAGGGGGCCGGGAGACCCAGTACTTC.

This clonotype was seen at least ten times. This chain joins TRBV20-1 and TRBJ2-1; TRBD1 is a possible D gene (6 bases). From germline, CDR1 is DFQATT and CDR2 SNEGSKA (reference sequence). CDR3 length: 15 amino acids. Trimming shortened V by 3 bases and J by 3 bases, and 15 bases separated the two germline ends. The CDR3 is CSARKGTSDYNEQFF. DNA for the CDR3: TGCAGTGCTAGGAAGGGGACAAGCGACTACAATGAGCAGTTCTTC.

This clonotype has a handful of counts. CDR3 bases: TGTGCCAGCAGTTTAAGGGACAGGAGAGAGACCCAGTACTTC. This gives the protein CASSLRDRRETQYF. The V gene is TRBV12-3 or TRBV12-4, the J gene TRBJ2-5, with TRBD1 identical over 8 bases. The CDR3 contains 14 residues. V lost 2 bases and J lost 4; bases outside the gene matches: 3.

In its sample, this clonotype was seen a few times. The chain uses TRBV12-3 or TRBV12-4 and TRBJ2-2; D may match TRBD1 or TRBD2 (5 bases each). This CDR3 has 14 residues. Trimming stripped 7 bases from V and 3 bases from J, with 12 bases between. The CDR3 DNA reads as TGTGCCAGCATTCCGGGACGACACACCGGGGAGCTGTTTTTT. Its translation: CASIPGRHTGELFF.

As regards this clonotype: The junction differs from germline at one of its ends, possibly a read error. The chain recombines TRBV10-1 with TRBJ1-1, with a tentative D call TRBD1 (5 bases). The germline CDR1 and CDR2 sequences are WNHNN and SYGVQD (reference sequence). This CDR3 comprises 12 residues. The CDR3 coding sequence is TGCGCCCGCCAGACAGCGAACACTGAAGCTTCCTTT. This gives the protein CARQTANTEASF.

V usage is TRBV6-1 and J usage is TRBJ1-2, with unresolved D. Trimming took off 5 bases at V and 2 bases at J, with 12 bases between the two ends. The germline V gene encodes CDR1 MNHNS and CDR2 SASEGT. This CDR3 comprises 14 residues. The CDR3 reads CASSPDLGNYGYTF. The CDR3, as DNA: TGTGCCAGCAGTCCGGACCTGGGAAACTATGGCTACACCTTC.

A few counts support this clonotype. V is TRBV24-1 and J is TRBJ2-7, with D possibly being TRBD2 (6 bases). This CDR3 has 18 amino acids. Germline V lookup: CDR1 KGHDR, CDR2 SFDVKD. Trimming cost V 5 bases and J 2 bases, with 24 bases left between them. CDR3 sequence: CATSVSRAAGLAPYEQYF. In nucleotides, the CDR3 is TGTGCCACCAGTGTGAGTAGGGCGGCAGGCCTAGCGCCCTACGAGCAGTACTTC.

This clonotype has more than one count but fewer than ten. Its ends do not fully match the called genes, so a read error is possible. The chain links TRBV2 to TRBJ1-3; maybe TRBD1 (6 bases). Germline assignment: CDR1 SNHLY and CDR2 FYNNEI. The length of the CDR3 is 15 residues. CDR3 DNA: TGTGCCAGCAGCGAAGACAGGTCAAAAAGAAACACCATATATTTT. As protein: CASSEDRSKRNTIYF.

On this clonotype itself: A much bigger clone sits one base away, suggesting this may be a read error. The CDR3: CASSAPDEQFF. The DNA of the CDR3 is TGTGCCAGCAGTGCCCCCGATGAGCAGTTCTTC. The rearrangement joins TRBV7-3 to TRBJ2-1; D unresolved. The CDR3 is made up of 11 amino acids. V gave up 6 bases and J gave up 8 bases, with 8 bases separating them. Germline V gene data show CDR1 as SGHTA and CDR2 as FQGTGA.

This clonotype occurred a few times. The genes are TRBV4-2 and TRBJ1-1; D gene ambiguous. Germline V CDR1 and CDR2: LGHNA, YNFKEQ. The V end lost 0 bases, the J end lost 4 bases, and 6 bases lay between the germline ends. This CDR3 is built from 13 residues. The CDR3 DNA follows: TGTGCCAGCAGCCAAGAGGGCGGCACTGAAGCTTTCTTT. It encodes CASSQEGGTEAFF.

This clonotype was seen more than once but under ten times. CDR3 sequence (DNA): TGCGCCAGCAGCCACCCGACAGGGATGCAAGAGACCCAGTACTTC. Encoded protein: CASSHPTGMQETQYF. This sequence joins TRBV5-1 and TRBJ2-5; TRBD1 matches at 7 bases. This CDR3 spans 15 amino acids. Per the germline V gene, CDR1 is SGHRS and CDR2 is YFSETQ. Trimming took 4 bases from V and 2 from J; bases not matched to a gene: 8. The full variable domain, its missing parts supplied by reference TRBV5-1 and TRBJ2-5, is KAGVTQTPRYLIKTRGQQVTLSCSPISGHRSVSWYQQTPGQGLQFLFEYFSETQRNKGNFPGRFSGRQFSNSRSEMNVSTLELGDSALYLCASSHPTGMQETQYFGPGTRLLVL.

This clonotype was observed a few times. DNA of the CDR3: TGCAGTGCTAGAGATAGGCAGGTCGTCACCATTCAGTACTTC. Encoded protein: CSARDRQVVTIQYF. The chain combines TRBV20-1 with TRBJ2-4; D is ambiguous. Germline V CDR1 and CDR2: DFQATT, SNEGSKA (reference sequence). Between the trimmed V and J ends, which lost 0 bases and 9 bases, there was a span of 15 bases. This CDR3 region has 14 residues.

This clonotype was counted between two and nine times. V gene TRBV7-8 combines with J gene TRBJ2-3; TRBD2 aligns across 11 bases. Per germline, CDR1 SGHVS and CDR2 FQNEAQ. Trimming at V came to 4 bases and at J to 2 bases, leaving 8 bases not matched to a gene. The CDR3 loop spans 17 amino acids. The CDR3 here is CASSSRTSGFNTDTQYF. CDR3 nucleotides: TGTGCCAGCAGCTCAAGGACTAGCGGGTTCAACACAGATACGCAGTATTTT.

This clonotype was counted ten times or more. The J gene is TRBJ2-1, the V gene TRBV20-1; 9 nucleotides match TRBD2. With V trimmed by 3 bases and J by 8 bases, 11 bases remained unmatched. The CDR3 has 15 amino acids. Germline CDR1 is DFQATT and CDR2 is SNEGSKA (reference sequence). CDR3 sequence reads: CSASPSGALKDEQFF. CDR3 sequence (DNA): TGCAGTGCTAGCCCTAGCGGGGCCCTTAAGGATGAGCAGTTCTTC.

This clonotype was observed at least ten times. V is TRBV11-3 and J is TRBJ2-5, with D uncertain. The CDR3 totals 13 residues. Germline V lookup: CDR1 SGHNT, CDR2 YENEEA. The ends were cut back, 2 bases at V and 5 bases at J, with 9 bases in the middle. CDR3 loop: CASSLMVQETQYF. For the CDR3, the DNA is TGTGCCAGCAGCTTAATGGTACAGGAGACCCAGTACTTC.

The V call is TRBV7-3, the J call TRBJ2-5; D is uncertain. Trimming stripped 5 bases from V and 4 bases from J, with 11 bases between. Germline assignment: CDR1 SGHTA and CDR2 FQGTGA. The CDR3 runs 13 residues. The CDR3 DNA reads as TGTGCCAGCAGCCTATCGTCTGTAGAGACCCAGTACTTC. It encodes CASSLSSVETQYF.

This sequence joins TRBV7-3 and TRBJ2-5, with TRBD2 matching over 14 bases. V was pared by 6 bases and J by 5 bases, with 14 bases of the junction left unmatched. The CDR3 covers 18 residues. Per germline, CDR1 SGHTA and CDR2 FQGTGA. For the CDR3, the DNA is TGTGCCAGCAGTGCAAATCCGGGACTAGCGGGGGCAGGGGAGACCCAGTACTTC. The encoded protein is CASSANPGLAGAGETQYF.

The V and J genes are TRBV24-1 and TRBJ2-1; 7 bases are shared with TRBD2. With 9 bases clipped from V and 4 bases from J, the junction kept 5 bases outside the gene matches. The CDR3 spans 13 residues. In germline, CDR1 is KGHDR, CDR2 SFDVKD. In DNA, the CDR3 is TGTGCCACCGGGAGGGGCCCGTACAATGAGCAGTTCTTC. Its translation: CATGRGPYNEQFF.

In this sample, this clonotype turned up many times. The chain carries TRBV11-3 and TRBJ1-2; no clear D gene. CDR1 is SGHNT, CDR2 YENEEA, per germline. V was shortened by 5 bases and J by 3 bases, with 13 bases between the two germline ends. The CDR3 totals 14 residues. The CDR3 spells CASSPPGEDYGYTF. The DNA for the CDR3 is TGTGCCAGCAGCCCCCCTGGGGAGGACTATGGCTACACCTTC. Using reference TRBV11-3 and TRBJ1-2 for the parts outside the CDR3, the full variable domain is EAGVVQSPRYKIIEKKQPVAFWCNPISGHNTLYWYLQNLGQGPELLIRYENEEAVDDSQLPKDRFSAERLKGVDSTLKIQPAELGDSAVYLCASSPPGEDYGYTFGSGTRLTVV.

This clonotype was picked up many times. The V gene is TRBV2, the J gene TRBJ1-2; unclear D gene. Trimming left V 0 bases short and J 4 bases short, with 6 bases between. The CDR3 runs 13 residues. Per the germline V gene, CDR1 is SNHLY and CDR2 is FYNNEI. As DNA, the CDR3 is TGTGCCAGCAGTGAAGCGTGGACCTATGGCTACACCTTC. This gives the protein CASSEAWTYGYTF.

This clonotype was found many times. V is TRBV3-1 and J is TRBJ1-5, with a weak D call TRBD1 (5 bases). In germline, CDR1 is LGHDT, CDR2 YNNKEL (reference sequence). Trimming stripped 0 bases from V and 5 bases from J, with 14 bases between. This CDR3 comprises 16 residues. The CDR3 sequence: CASSQDPPQGDQPQHF. The DNA for the CDR3 is TGTGCCAGCAGCCAAGATCCCCCCCAGGGCGATCAGCCCCAGCATTTT.

The CDR3: CASSFVVGTSYEQYF. CDR3 DNA sequence: TGTGCCAGCAGTTTTGTTGTAGGGACCTCCTACGAGCAGTACTTC. This sequence joins TRBV12-3 or TRBV12-4 and TRBJ2-7; D tentatively fits TRBD1 or TRBD2 (5 bases each). This CDR3 spans 15 amino acids. V lost 3 bases, J lost 0 bases, and 12 bases lay in between.

In its sample, this clonotype was seen a few times. The chain couples TRBV20-1 to TRBJ2-3, with 10 bases matching TRBD1. Losses at the gene ends were 4 bases for V and 3 bases for J; bases not matched to a gene: 7. The CDR3 is 15 residues long. In germline, CDR1 is DFQATT, CDR2 SNEGSKA (reference sequence). The chain's CDR3 is CSAKRTGGATDTQYF. Written as DNA, the CDR3 is TGCAGTGCTAAGAGGACAGGGGGTGCAACAGATACGCAGTATTTT.